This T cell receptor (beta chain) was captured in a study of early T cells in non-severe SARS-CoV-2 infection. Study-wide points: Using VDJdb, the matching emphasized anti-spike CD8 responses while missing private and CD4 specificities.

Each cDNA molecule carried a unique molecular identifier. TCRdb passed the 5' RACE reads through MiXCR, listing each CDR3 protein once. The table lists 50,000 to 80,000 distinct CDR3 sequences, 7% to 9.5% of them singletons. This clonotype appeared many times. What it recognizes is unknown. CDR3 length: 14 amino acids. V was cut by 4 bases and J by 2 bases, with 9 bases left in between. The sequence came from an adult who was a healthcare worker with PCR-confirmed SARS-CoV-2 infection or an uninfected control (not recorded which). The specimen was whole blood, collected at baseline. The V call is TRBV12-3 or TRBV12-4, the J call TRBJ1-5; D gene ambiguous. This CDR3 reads CASSSYGGNQPQHF. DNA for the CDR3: TGTGCCAGCAGTTCCTATGGAGGCAATCAGCCCCAGCATTTT.